What follows describes a single T cell receptor (beta chain). Its antigen is unknown. No clone much larger than this one lies a single base away; base qualities are absent. This sample stems from a study of immune evolution from preneoplasia to lung adenocarcinoma (dated by TCRdb to 2020 to 2023). About the study as a whole: HLA loss of heterozygosity was seen in about 7%, 15% and 30% of AIS, MIA and ADC lesions, and in no AAH lesions. The study reported that 100 to 120 samples were used for TCR sequencing. Sample size was determined by specimen availability and not by a prior power calculation. The study profiled immune contexture across lung adenocarcinoma precursors and invasive adenocarcinoma using immune gene expression, TCR sequencing and multiplex immunofluorescence. The immune data were combined with whole exome sequencing and methylation data from the same cohort of nodules. The overall cohort was made up of fewer than 70 patients with pulmonary nodules who had surgical resection. Resected precursor lesions (AAH, AIS, MIA) and invasive adenocarcinomas were each compared against paired morphologically normal lung tissue. POLYSOLVER was used to infer Class I HLA alleles from exome data, while LOHHLA was used to detect allele-specific HLA loss. TCR sequencing data came from approximately 46 patients.

Using the immunoSEQ hsTCRbeta Kit, TCR beta CDR3 regions were sequenced from DNA. The paper's data handling went like this. TCR sequencing data were analysed with the ImmunoSEQ Analyzer. T cell clonality was defined as 1 minus Pielou's evenness, as computed on productive rearrangements. T cell diversity was measured with the inverse Simpson index on productive templates. T cell density was TCR beta template counts normalized to usable DNA, estimated by amplifying and sequencing housekeeping genes. Two-sided Kruskal-Wallis tests were used to compare TCR metrics between histologic stages. TCRdb obtained this table from immuneACCESS and retained in-frame rearrangements with V and J assigned. These tables miss some clones; where compared with another copy, unresolved V genes account for less than half of the shortfall, and the remainder is unexplained. The D gene and trimming were derived from the DNA, and the V and J assignments and clone size from that table. This sample holds about 9,500 clones; almost 90% were observed only once. Over 2% of the sample is in the top ten clones.

Patients underwent resection in Japan or China between about 2013 and 2017. Histologic diagnosis of each case was confirmed independently by two lung cancer pathologists on H&E slides. Macro-dissection after pathologic assessment enriched premalignant or tumor cells for nucleic acid extraction. The AllPrep DNA/RNA FFPE Kit was used to isolate DNA from FFPE tissue. What the work shows at the level of the full study, not this receptor alone: Because every patient came from Japan and China, how well the results apply to Western populations was uncertain. Compared with EGFR-mutant or double wild-type lesions, KRAS-mutant nodules had the highest T cell clonality. The findings reflected association rather than direct causation, and larger cohorts with long-term follow-up and longitudinal biopsies were considered necessary. Normal lung had the highest top T cell clone frequencies, which appeared to decline progressively from AAH through AIS, MIA and invasive adenocarcinoma. Clonality was highest in normal lung, while later-stage lesions appeared to have lower clonality but higher T cell density and diversity.

CDR1 and CDR2 (SNHLY, FYNNEI) derive from the germline V gene. Trimming costs V 7 bases and J 3 bases, and their ends lie 9 bases apart. From its cysteine to its phenylalanine, the CDR3 spans 12 amino acids. Just the 36-base CDR3 DNA is kept, in frame starting at base 1. The chain is encoded by TRBV2 joined to TRBJ1-2; TRBD1 is a possible D gene, resting on 6 matching bases. This clonotype was obtained from a person aged 65 to 85 with invasive lung adenocarcinoma. Sequenced: FFPE invasive lung adenocarcinoma tissue. The sample's cell subset or site label, in plain terms: frankly invasive lung adenocarcinoma (ADC). CDR3 loop: CASTGQYYGYTF. DNA sequence: TGTGCCAGCACTGGACAGTACTATGGCTACACCTTC.